This TCR beta chain was profiled in a study of T-cell memory formation after mild COVID-19. Study-wide context: TCR clustering was largely donor specific.

General study results and limits: Pre-infection memory harbored some responding clones, suggesting cross-reactive memory joined. Day 15 to 85 contracting clones showed balanced CD4/CD8; later expanders leaned CD4+. Second-wave clones reaching peak frequency on day 37 lacked confirmed SARS-CoV-2 specificity.

TCRdb recomputed calls from the 5' RACE reads with MiXCR, one row per CDR3 protein. The repertoire consists of 70,000 to 100,000 distinct CDR3 sequences, with 13% occurring once and the leading ten covering about 27%. V lost 5 bases and J lost 6; bases outside the gene matches: 11. This CDR3 contains 18 residues. Per germline, CDR1 MNHEY and CDR2 SMNVEV (reference sequence). With regard to this clonotype: The antigen is not known.

This TCR was sampled from an adult woman who had mild COVID-19 (a few samples of this study predate the infection). Cell type and time point are not known. Sequencing input: PBMCs or a T cell subset sorted from them (not recorded which). The rearrangement links TRBV27 to TRBJ2-1, with 15 positions matching TRBD2. The CDR3 DNA follows: TGTGCCAGCAGTACCGGGACTAGCGGGAGGTCACTGGGCAATGAGCAGTTCTTC. It yields the protein CASSTGTSGRSLGNEQFF.